This T cell receptor beta chain was captured in a study of T-cell reconstitution after alpha-beta-depleted transplantation in children. A library of TCRbeta sequences, prepared with unique molecular identifiers, was generated. MiXCR, run by TCRdb on the PCR reads, gives a single entry per CDR3 protein. The sample has about 47,000 distinct CDR3 sequences; around 50% are singletons. The CDR3 is 16 residues long. Trimming pared 0 bases from V and 3 bases from J, leaving 14 bases between. The V gene's germline CDR1 is SGHRS and CDR2 YFSETQ. General observations from the study: A year post-transplant, T-cell counts and diversity derived mostly from newly produced T cells. There were some patients whose high TCRbeta diversity at day 60 came from surviving recipient T cells and thymic progenitors. Where alpha-beta T cells came from about two months after transplant was reportedly several hundred expanded graft clones.

This clonotype was counted only a few times. Its antigen is undetermined. The sample was peripheral blood, taken before TCRalphabeta/CD19-depleted stem cell transplant. V and J are TRBV5-1 and TRBJ2-3, with D maybe TRBD2 (7 bases). This clonotype was obtained from a boy under three years old with SCID, due to receive a stem cell transplant. The CDR3 region has the DNA TGCGCCAGCAGCTTGGACGGGCGGGGGCTGACAGATACGCAGTATTTT. Translating gives CASSLDGRGLTDTQYF.